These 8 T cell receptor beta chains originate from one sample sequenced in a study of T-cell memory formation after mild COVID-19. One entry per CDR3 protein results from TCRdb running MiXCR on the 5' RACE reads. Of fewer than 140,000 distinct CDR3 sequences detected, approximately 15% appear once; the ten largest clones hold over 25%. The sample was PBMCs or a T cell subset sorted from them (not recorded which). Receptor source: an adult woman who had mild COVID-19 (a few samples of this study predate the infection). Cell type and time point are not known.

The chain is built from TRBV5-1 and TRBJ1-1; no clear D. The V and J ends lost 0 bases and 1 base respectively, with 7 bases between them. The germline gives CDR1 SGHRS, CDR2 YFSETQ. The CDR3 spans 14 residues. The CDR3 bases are TGCGCCAGCAGCTTGGGACATACGAACACTGAAGCTTTCTTT. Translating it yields CASSLGHTNTEAFF.

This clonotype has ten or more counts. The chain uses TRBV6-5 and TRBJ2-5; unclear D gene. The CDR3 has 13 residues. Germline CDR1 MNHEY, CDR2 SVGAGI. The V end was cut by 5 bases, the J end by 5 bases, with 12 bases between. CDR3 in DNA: TGTGCCAGCAGTCGCTACCCTAGGGAGACCCAGTACTTC. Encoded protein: CASSRYPRETQYF.

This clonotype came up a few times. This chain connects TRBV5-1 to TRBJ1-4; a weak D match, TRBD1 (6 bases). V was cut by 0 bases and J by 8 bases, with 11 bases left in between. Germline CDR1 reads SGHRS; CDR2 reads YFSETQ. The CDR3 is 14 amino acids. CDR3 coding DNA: TGCGCCAGCAGCTTGGAACAGGGAGACGAAAAACTGTTTTTT. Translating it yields CASSLEQGDEKLFF. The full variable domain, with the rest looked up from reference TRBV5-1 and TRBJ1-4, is KAGVTQTPRYLIKTRGQQVTLSCSPISGHRSVSWYQQTPGQGLQFLFEYFSETQRNKGNFPGRFSGRQFSNSRSEMNVSTLELGDSALYLCASSLEQGDEKLFFGSGTQLSVL.

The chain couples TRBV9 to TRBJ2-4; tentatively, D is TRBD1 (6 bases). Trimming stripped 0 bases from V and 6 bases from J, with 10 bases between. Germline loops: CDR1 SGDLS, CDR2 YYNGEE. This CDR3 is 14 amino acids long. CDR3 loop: CASSVGWGLNIQYF. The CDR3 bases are TGTGCCAGCAGCGTAGGTTGGGGGCTAAACATTCAGTACTTC.

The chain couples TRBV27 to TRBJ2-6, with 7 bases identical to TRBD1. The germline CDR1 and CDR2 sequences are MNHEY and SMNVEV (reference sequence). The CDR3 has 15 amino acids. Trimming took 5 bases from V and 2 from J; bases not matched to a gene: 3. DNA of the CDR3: TGTGCCAGCAGTCTACAGGGGACTGGGGCCAACGTCCTGACTTTC. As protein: CASSLQGTGANVLTF.

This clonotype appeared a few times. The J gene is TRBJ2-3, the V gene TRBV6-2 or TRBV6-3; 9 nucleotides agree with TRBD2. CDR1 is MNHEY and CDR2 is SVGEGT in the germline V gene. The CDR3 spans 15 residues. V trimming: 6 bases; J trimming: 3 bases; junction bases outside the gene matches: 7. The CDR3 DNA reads TGTGCCAGCAGCCCGACAGCGGGGGGTACAGATACGCAGTATTTT. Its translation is CASSPTAGGTDTQYF.

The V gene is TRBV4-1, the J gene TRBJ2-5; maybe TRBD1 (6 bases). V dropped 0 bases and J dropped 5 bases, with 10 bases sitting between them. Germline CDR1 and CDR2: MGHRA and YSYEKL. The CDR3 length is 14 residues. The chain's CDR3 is CASSQDPGVETQYF. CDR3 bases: TGCGCCAGCAGCCAAGATCCAGGGGTGGAGACCCAGTACTTC.

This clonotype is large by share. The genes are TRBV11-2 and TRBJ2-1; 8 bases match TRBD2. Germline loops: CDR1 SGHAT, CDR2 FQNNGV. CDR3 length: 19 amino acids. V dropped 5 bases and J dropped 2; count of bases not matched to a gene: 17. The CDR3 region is CASSPLLLGTSRPYNEQFF. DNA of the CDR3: TGTGCCAGCAGCCCACTATTATTGGGGACTAGTCGGCCCTACAATGAGCAGTTCTTC.